The 24 T cell receptor beta chains below all came from one sample that was sequenced in a study of T cells in tuberculosis. Sequencing was performed with immunoSEQ multiplex PCR; in TCRdb, only in-frame clones are kept and a portion is missing. The table shows some 49,000 clones, with about 96% occurring only once. As to time point: new active TB diagnosis, blood taken before or within 7 days of starting treatment. The material was PBMCs, obtained at tuberculosis diagnosis. The receptors originated from an adult with tuberculosis.

This clone was recorded only once. The rearrangement links TRBV19 to TRBJ2-1, with D unclear. There are 14 residues in the CDR3. V shed 6 bases and J shed 7 bases, with 16 bases lying between them. Germline V gene sequence: CDR1 LNHDA, CDR2 SQIVND (reference sequence). DNA for the CDR3: TGTGCCAGTAGCCCGGGTCTTTCCCAGAATGAGCAGTTCTTC. Residues: CASSPGLSQNEQFF.

This clone appeared once. The chain carries TRBV10-3 and TRBJ2-3; tentatively, D is TRBD2 (6 bases). The CDR3 covers 15 residues. Germline CDR1 is ENHRY and CDR2 is SYGVKD. V gave up 4 bases and J gave up 1 base, with 12 bases separating them. The CDR3 bases are TGTGCCATCAGTGTAGGGCGGGACGGCACAGATACGCAGTATTTT. It is translated as CAISVGRDGTDTQYF.

The rearrangement links TRBV7-2 to TRBJ2-7, with D maybe TRBD2 (6 bases). This CDR3 region has 13 residues. Germline lookup yields CDR1 SGHTA and CDR2 FQGNSA. Trimming removed 5 bases from V and 2 bases from J, with 10 bases in between. The CDR3 sequence: CASSTGVTYEQYF. The CDR3, as DNA: TGTGCCAGCAGCACGGGGGTTACCTACGAGCAGTACTTC.

The CDR3 loop reads CASCGLSYGYTF. The CDR3 DNA sequence: TGTGCCAGCTGTGGGCTCAGCTATGGCTACACCTTC. The genes are TRBV19 and TRBJ1-2; D not resolved. The CDR3 is made up of 12 amino acids. Germline CDR1 reads LNHDA; CDR2 reads SQIVND (reference sequence). Trimming shortened V by 9 bases and J by 4 bases, and 12 bases separated the two germline ends.

The J gene is TRBJ2-3, the V gene TRBV28; unclear D gene. Between the trimmed V and J ends, which lost 1 base and 8 bases, there was a span of 4 bases. CDR3 size: 11 residues. Germline loops: CDR1 MDHEN, CDR2 SYDVKM. CDR3: CASSLSGTQYF. DNA for the CDR3: TGTGCCAGCAGTTTATCGGGTACGCAGTATTTT.

The chain recombines TRBV27 with TRBJ2-7, with 13 bases fitting TRBD2. This CDR3 is 15 amino acids long. V was pared by 5 bases and J by 5 bases, with 6 bases of the junction left unmatched. The germline V gene has CDR1 MNHEY and CDR2 SMNVEV (reference sequence). The CDR3 spells CASSNGLAGVNEQYF. DNA for the CDR3: TGTGCCAGCAGTAACGGACTAGCGGGAGTGAACGAGCAGTACTTC.

CDR3 DNA sequence: TGTGCCAGCAGTGAAGGGGGGAGGTCTAATGAAAAACTGTTTTTT. Residues: CASSEGGRSNEKLFF. This sequence joins TRBV6-1 and TRBJ1-4; tentatively, D is TRBD1 (5 bases). Germline lookup yields CDR1 MNHNS and CDR2 SASEGT. The V and J ends lost 1 base and 3 bases respectively, with 9 bases between them. The CDR3 runs 15 residues.

The genes are TRBV5-1 and TRBJ2-3; D call uncertain. The V end lost 0 bases, the J end lost 8 bases, and 16 bases lay between the germline ends. The V gene's germline CDR1 is SGHRS and CDR2 YFSETQ. The CDR3 runs to 15 residues. CDR3: CASSLEGGYRVTQYF. The CDR3 DNA reads TGCGCCAGCAGCTTGGAAGGCGGATACCGGGTTACGCAGTATTTT.

The chain couples TRBV5-1 to TRBJ2-7; 8 bases are shared with TRBD1. CDR3 length: 12 residues. The V segment lost 5 bases and the J segment 6 bases; nucleotides outside the gene matches: 4. Germline V lookup: CDR1 SGHRS, CDR2 YFSETQ. In DNA, the CDR3 is TGCGCCAGCAGAACAGGGGGAGGCGAGCAGTACTTC. This sequence encodes CASRTGGGEQYF.

The chain couples TRBV28 to TRBJ1-1, with 7 bases aligning to TRBD1. CDR1 is MDHEN, CDR2 SYDVKM, per germline. The CDR3 runs to 16 residues. The V and J ends lost 0 bases and 0 bases, in that order; junction bases with no gene match: 4. CDR3: CASSLWVTGMNTEAFF. The CDR3 DNA follows: TGTGCCAGCAGTTTATGGGTGACAGGGATGAACACTGAAGCTTTCTTT.

The rearrangement joins TRBV7-6 to TRBJ2-1; 7 nucleotides align to TRBD2. Losses at the gene ends were 1 base for V and 5 bases for J; bases not matched to a gene: 8. Germline values: CDR1 SGHVS, CDR2 FNYEAQ. This CDR3 contains 16 residues. The CDR3 DNA reads as TGTGCCAGCAGCTTAGGTAGCGGGCTTACCCACAATGAGCAGTTCTTC. It is translated as CASSLGSGLTHNEQFF.

This clone was picked up one time. The chain combines TRBV29-1 with TRBJ2-7; 10 positions match TRBD2. This CDR3 comprises 15 residues. Germline V lookup: CDR1 SQVTM, CDR2 ANQGSEA. The V and J ends lost 3 bases and 2 bases, in that order; junction bases with no gene match: 7. For the CDR3, the DNA is TGCAGCGTTGAGCGGGCTAGCGGGGGTGCCTACGAGCAGTACTTC. It encodes CSVERASGGAYEQYF.

V usage is TRBV5-1 and J usage is TRBJ2-7; the D gene is possibly TRBD2 (5 bases). The V end lost 6 bases, the J end lost 3 bases, and 16 bases lay between the germline ends. This CDR3 has 14 amino acids. CDR1 and CDR2 (germline): SGHRS, YFSETQ. The CDR3 region has the DNA TGCGCCAGCATGGGAGATGGCAGCAGCTACGAGCAGTACTTC. Translating it yields CASMGDGSSYEQYF.

The V and J genes are TRBV11-2 and TRBJ2-6, with D possibly TRBD2 on 5 matching bases. With 5 bases removed from V and 3 bases from J, the gap between germline ends came to 11 bases. Per germline, CDR1 SGHAT and CDR2 FQNNGV. The CDR3 totals 15 residues. CDR3 amino acids: CASSPGVGGANVLTF. The CDR3 bases are TGTGCCAGCAGCCCCGGGGTGGGTGGGGCCAACGTCCTGACTTTC.

This chain uses TRBV4-2 with TRBJ2-4; tentative D call: TRBD2 (5 bases). Per the germline V gene, CDR1 is LGHNA and CDR2 is YNFKEQ. Trimming cost V 2 bases and J 0 bases, with 14 bases left between them. The CDR3 has 17 residues. The DNA for the CDR3 is TGTGCCAGCAGCCAACTGCCGGCCGGACTAGCCAAAAACATTCAGTACTTC. This codes for CASSQLPAGLAKNIQYF.

In this sample, this clone turned up once. This chain links TRBV27 with TRBJ1-2; TRBD1 matches at 7 bases. This CDR3 contains 14 residues. Germline lookup yields CDR1 MNHEY and CDR2 SMNVEV (reference sequence). The trim removed 5 bases at V and 4 bases at J, leaving 7 bases unmatched. The CDR3 here is CASSRLRGTYGYTF. DNA for the CDR3: TGTGCCAGCAGTCGTCTCAGGGGGACCTATGGCTACACCTTC.

The DNA of the CDR3 is TGTGCCAGCAGCTTTCTGGGGGCGACCGGGGAGCTGTTTTTT. This encodes CASSFLGATGELFF. The chain couples TRBV7-8 to TRBJ2-2, with a tentative D call TRBD1 (6 bases). Per the germline V gene, CDR1 is SGHVS and CDR2 is FQNEAQ. This CDR3 is 14 amino acids long. Deletions cut 3 bases from V and 5 bases from J, with 10 bases between.

The V and J genes are TRBV4-3 and TRBJ1-6; 8 nucleotides align to TRBD1. The CDR3 runs to 14 residues. J lost 10 bases, V lost 0 bases, and 2 bases had no gene match. The germline V gene encodes CDR1 LGHNA and CDR2 YSLEER. The CDR3 bases are TGCGCCAGCAGCCAAGAGGACAGGGAATCACCCCTCCACTTT. This codes for CASSQEDRESPLHF.

The rearrangement uses TRBV28 and TRBJ1-5; D possibly corresponds to TRBD1 (6 bases). The CDR3 is made up of 15 amino acids. Trimming stripped 5 bases from V and 6 bases from J, with 17 bases between. CDR1 and CDR2 from the germline V gene are MDHEN and SYDVKM. DNA of the CDR3: TGTGCCAGCAGTCCCAAGTTGGGGGCGGCTCAGCCCCAGCATTTT. This codes for CASSPKLGAAQPQHF.

The chain recombines TRBV28 with TRBJ2-7; 7 nucleotides align to TRBD1. The CDR3 spans 12 residues. The J segment lost 7 bases and the V segment lost 5 bases, leaving 5 bases of the junction unmatched. From germline, CDR1 is MDHEN and CDR2 SYDVKM. The DNA of the CDR3 is TGTGCCAGCAGTGTCGGACAGGCGGAGCAGTACTTC. Encoded protein: CASSVGQAEQYF.

The chain uses TRBV4-1 and TRBJ2-7, with 9 bases fitting TRBD1. The CDR3 totals 16 residues. CDR1 is MGHRA and CDR2 is YSYEKL in the germline V gene. The trim removed 3 bases at V and 3 bases at J, leaving 9 bases unmatched. The CDR3 loop reads CASSQVPGQGLYEQYF. DNA for the CDR3: TGCGCCAGCAGCCAGGTACCGGGACAGGGACTCTACGAGCAGTACTTC.

This chain uses TRBV7-2 with TRBJ1-2; D possibly corresponds to TRBD1 (5 bases). The CDR3 is 14 residues long. With 3 bases removed from V and 4 bases from J, the gap between germline ends came to 12 bases. CDR1 is SGHTA and CDR2 is FQGNSA in the germline V gene. CDR3 in amino acids: CASSLEGRSYGYTF. The CDR3 coding sequence is TGTGCCAGCAGCTTGGAGGGGCGTAGCTATGGCTACACCTTC. Using reference TRBV7-2 and TRBJ1-2 for the parts outside the CDR3, the full variable domain is GAGVSQSPSNKVTEKGKDVELRCDPISGHTALYWYRQSLGQGLEFLIYFQGNSAPDKSGLPSDRFSAERTGGSVSTLTIQRTQQEDSAVYLCASSLEGRSYGYTFGSGTRLTVV.

This chain joins TRBV30 and TRBJ2-7, with D perhaps TRBD2 (5 bases). CDR1 and CDR2 (germline): GTSNPN, SVGIG (reference sequence). The CDR3 length is 14 residues. Trimming cost V 1 base and J 6 bases, with 16 bases left between them. Here the CDR3 DNA reads TGTGCCTGGAGTGCCGGACTGCCCATATTCGAGCAGTACTTC. It yields the protein CAWSAGLPIFEQYF.

The CDR3 DNA follows: TGTGCCAGCAGCTTAGATTCGGGGTACCCTGAAGCTTTCTTT. It translates to CASSLDSGYPEAFF. This rearrangement joins TRBV7-9 to TRBJ1-1, with unresolved D. The CDR3 has 14 amino acids. V lost 1 base to trimming and J lost 6 bases, with 12 bases between them. Germline CDR1 SEHNR, CDR2 FQNEAQ (reference sequence).